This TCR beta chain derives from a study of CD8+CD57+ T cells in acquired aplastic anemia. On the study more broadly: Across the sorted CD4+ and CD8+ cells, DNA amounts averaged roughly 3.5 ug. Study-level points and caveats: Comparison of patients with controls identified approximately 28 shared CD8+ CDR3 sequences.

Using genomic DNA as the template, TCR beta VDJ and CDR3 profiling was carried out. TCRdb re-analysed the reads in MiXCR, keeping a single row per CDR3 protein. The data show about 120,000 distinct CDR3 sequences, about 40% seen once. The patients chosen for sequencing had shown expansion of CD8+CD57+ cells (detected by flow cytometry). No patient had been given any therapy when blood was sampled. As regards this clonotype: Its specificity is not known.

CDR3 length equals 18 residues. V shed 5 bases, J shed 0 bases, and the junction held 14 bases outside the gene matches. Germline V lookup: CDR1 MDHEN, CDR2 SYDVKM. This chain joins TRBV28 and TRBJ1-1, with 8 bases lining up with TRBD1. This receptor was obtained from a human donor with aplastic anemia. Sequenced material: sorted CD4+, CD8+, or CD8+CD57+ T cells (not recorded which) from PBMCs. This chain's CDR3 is CASSKSWDRLFMNTEAFF. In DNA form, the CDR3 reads TGTGCCAGCAGTAAAAGTTGGGACAGGCTCTTTATGAACACTGAAGCTTTCTTT.